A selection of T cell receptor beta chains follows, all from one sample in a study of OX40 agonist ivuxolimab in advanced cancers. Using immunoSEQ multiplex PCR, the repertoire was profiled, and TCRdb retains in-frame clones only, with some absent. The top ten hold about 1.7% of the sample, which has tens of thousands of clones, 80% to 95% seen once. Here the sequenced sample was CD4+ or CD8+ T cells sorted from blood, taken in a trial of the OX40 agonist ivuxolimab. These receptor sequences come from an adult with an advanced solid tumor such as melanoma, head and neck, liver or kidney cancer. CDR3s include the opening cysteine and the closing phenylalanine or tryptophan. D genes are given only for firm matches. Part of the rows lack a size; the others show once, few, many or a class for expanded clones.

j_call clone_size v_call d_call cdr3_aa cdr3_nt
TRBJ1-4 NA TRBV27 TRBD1 CASTPGQGGEKLFF TGTGCCAGCACTCCCGGACAGGGGGGCGAAAAACTGTTTTTT
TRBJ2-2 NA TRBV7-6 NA CASSRLAPGNTGELFF TGTGCCAGCAGCCGACTCGCCCCGGGGAACACCGGGGAGCTGTTTTTT
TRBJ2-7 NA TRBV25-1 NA CASSEALGVVKIGQYF TGTGCCAGCAGTGAAGCCTTGGGAGTGGTGAAAATAGGGCAGTACTTC
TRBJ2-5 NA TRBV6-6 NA CASSSQDGIQETQYF TGTGCCAGCAGTTCCCAGGACGGGATTCAAGAGACCCAGTACTTC
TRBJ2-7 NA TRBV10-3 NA CAISGGQEQYF TGTGCCATCAGTGGGGGGCAGGAGCAGTACTTC
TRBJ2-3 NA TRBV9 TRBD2 CASSVGLAGGPTDTQYF TGTGCCAGCAGCGTAGGTCTGGCGGGGGGCCCCACAGATACGCAGTATTTT
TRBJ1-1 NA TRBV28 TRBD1 CASGQGFTEAFF TGTGCCAGCGGACAGGGCTTCACTGAAGCTTTCTTT
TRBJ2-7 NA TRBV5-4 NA CASSLGIAASYEQYF TGTGCCAGCAGCTTGGGAATAGCGGCCTCCTACGAGCAGTACTTC
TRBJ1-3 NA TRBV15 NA CATRLARTSGNTIYF TGTGCCACCAGGTTGGCACGTACTTCTGGAAACACCATATATTTT
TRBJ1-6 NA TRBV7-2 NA CASSYRAENSPLHF TGTGCCAGCAGTTACAGGGCGGAAAATTCACCCCTCCACTTT
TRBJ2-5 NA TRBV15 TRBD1 CATSTPDRGKETQYF TGTGCCACCAGCACTCCTGACAGGGGGAAAGAGACCCAGTACTTC
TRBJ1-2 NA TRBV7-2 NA CASSSNSGGTYGYTF TGTGCCAGCAGCTCCAATAGTGGAGGCACCTATGGCTACACCTTC
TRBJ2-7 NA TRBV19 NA CARSVPPPYEQYF TGTGCCAGGTCAGTTCCCCCCCCCTACGAGCAGTACTTC
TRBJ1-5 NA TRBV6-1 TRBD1 CASRDREGNQPQHF TGTGCCAGCAGGGACAGGGAGGGAAATCAGCCCCAGCATTTT
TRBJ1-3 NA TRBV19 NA CAGRKGISGNTIYF TGTGCCGGAAGGAAGGGTATCTCTGGAAACACCATATATTTT
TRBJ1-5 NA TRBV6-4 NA CASIGRDLDQPQHF TGTGCCAGCATCGGCAGGGATTTGGATCAGCCCCAGCATTTT
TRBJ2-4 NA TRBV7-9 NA CASSSDSSKNIQYF TGTGCCAGCAGCTCCGACAGCTCCAAAAACATTCAGTACTTC
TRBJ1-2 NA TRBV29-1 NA CSVGGGRDGYTF TGCAGCGTTGGAGGGGGTCGGGATGGCTACACCTTC
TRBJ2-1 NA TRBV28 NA CASVGTGLGDEQFF TGTGCCAGCGTGGGAACGGGGTTAGGGGATGAGCAGTTCTTC
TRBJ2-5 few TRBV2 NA CASGPSTGARQETQYF TGTGCCAGCGGCCCGTCCACGGGGGCGAGGCAAGAGACCCAGTACTTC
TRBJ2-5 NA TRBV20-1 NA CSAGYQETQYF TGCAGTGCTGGATATCAAGAGACCCAGTACTTC
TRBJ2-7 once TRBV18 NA CASSPIENPYEQYF TGTGCCAGCTCACCCATCGAGAACCCCTACGAGCAGTACTTC
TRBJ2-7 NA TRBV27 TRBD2 CASRRSVAGGSYEQYF TGTGCCAGCCGAAGGTCCGTAGCGGGAGGGTCCTACGAGCAGTACTTC
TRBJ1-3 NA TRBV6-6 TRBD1 CASSGTGDTIYF TGTGCCAGCAGTGGGACAGGAGACACCATATATTTT
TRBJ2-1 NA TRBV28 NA CASSRYTEQFF TGTGCCAGCAGCCGTTATACTGAGCAGTTCTTC
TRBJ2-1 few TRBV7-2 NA CASSQLSVSYNEQFF TGTGCCAGCAGCCAATTGAGCGTCTCCTACAATGAGCAGTTCTTC
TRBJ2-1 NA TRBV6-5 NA CASRPGLKNEQFF TGTGCCAGCAGGCCGGGACTCAAAAATGAGCAGTTCTTC
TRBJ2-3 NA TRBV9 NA CASSPRGTVNFPDTQYF TGTGCCAGCAGCCCCCGAGGTACAGTGAATTTCCCAGATACGCAGTATTTT
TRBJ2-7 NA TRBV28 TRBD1 CAVSSGQGTYEQYF TGTGCCGTCTCGTCTGGACAGGGGACTTACGAGCAGTACTTC
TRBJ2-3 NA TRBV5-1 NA CASSLGDDLLTDTQYF TGCGCCAGCAGCTTGGGAGACGACCTACTCACAGATACGCAGTATTTT
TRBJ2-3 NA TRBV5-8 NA CASSLLKGGSDHTQYF TGTGCCAGCAGCTTGCTAAAAGGGGGTAGCGATCATACGCAGTATTTT
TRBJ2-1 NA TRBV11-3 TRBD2 CASSPRTSGEVYNEQFF TGTGCCAGCAGCCCTCGGACTAGCGGGGAGGTATACAATGAGCAGTTCTTC
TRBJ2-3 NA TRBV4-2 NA CASSQGGGGATQYF TGTGCCAGCAGCCAAGGAGGGGGCGGGGCCACGCAGTATTTT
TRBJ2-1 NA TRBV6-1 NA CASSEDSGLDEQFF TGTGCCAGCAGTGAGGATTCAGGGCTCGATGAGCAGTTCTTC
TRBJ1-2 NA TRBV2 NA CASSRRTADGYTF TGTGCCAGCAGTCGTAGGACAGCCGATGGCTACACCTTC
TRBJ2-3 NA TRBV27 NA CASSRADTQYF TGTGCCAGCAGTCGGGCAGATACGCAGTATTTT
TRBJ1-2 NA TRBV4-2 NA CASSQDSQGLNYGYTF TGTGCCAGCAGCCAAGATTCGCAAGGTCTTAACTATGGCTACACCTTC
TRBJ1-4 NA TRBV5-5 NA CASSLGRGDEKLFF TGTGCCAGCAGCTTGGGCAGGGGAGATGAAAAACTGTTTTTT
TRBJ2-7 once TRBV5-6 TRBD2 CASSSSGRVPYEQYF TGTGCCAGCAGCTCAAGCGGGAGGGTACCCTACGAGCAGTACTTC
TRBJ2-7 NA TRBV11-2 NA CASSLFLDVHEQYF TGTGCCAGCAGCTTATTTCTAGACGTTCACGAGCAGTACTTC
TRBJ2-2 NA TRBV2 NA CASSRDLRRELFF TGTGCCAGCAGTCGGGACCTCCGGCGGGAGCTGTTTTTT
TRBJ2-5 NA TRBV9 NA CASSVGSKETQYF TGTGCCAGCAGCGTTGGTAGCAAAGAGACCCAGTACTTC
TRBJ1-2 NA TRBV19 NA CASSHLPILYGYTF TGTGCCAGTAGCCACTTACCGATTCTCTATGGCTACACCTTC
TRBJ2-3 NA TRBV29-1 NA CSVSRPTDTQYF TGCAGCGTGTCACGTCCTACAGATACGCAGTATTTT
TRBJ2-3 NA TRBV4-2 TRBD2 CASSPGLDADTQYF TGTGCCAGCAGCCCCGGACTAGATGCAGATACGCAGTATTTT
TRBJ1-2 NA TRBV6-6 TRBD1 CASSQTGNGVGYTF TGTGCCAGCAGCCAGACAGGGAATGGCGTGGGCTACACCTTC
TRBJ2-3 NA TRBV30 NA CAWSSADTQYF TGTGCCTGGAGTTCGGCAGATACGCAGTATTTT
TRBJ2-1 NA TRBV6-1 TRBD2 CASRIFEAGVWFF TGTGCCAGCAGGATATTTGAGGCGGGAGTTTGGTTCTTC
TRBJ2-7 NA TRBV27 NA CASSQGYEQYF TGTGCCAGCAGTCAGGGGTACGAGCAGTACTTC
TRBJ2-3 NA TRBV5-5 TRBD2 CASSLVASGSLADTQYF TGTGCCAGCAGCTTGGTGGCTAGCGGGAGCCTTGCAGATACGCAGTATTTT
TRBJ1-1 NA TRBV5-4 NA CASSQDGTRSMEAFF TGTGCCAGCAGCCAGGACGGGACACGAAGTATGGAAGCTTTCTTT
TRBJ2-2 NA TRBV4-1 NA CASSREGTTNTGELFF TGCGCCAGCAGCCGAGAAGGGACAACCAACACCGGGGAGCTGTTTTTT
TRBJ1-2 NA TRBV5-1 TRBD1 CASSLSGQGPYGYTF TGCGCCAGCAGCTTGTCGGGACAGGGCCCTTATGGCTACACCTTC
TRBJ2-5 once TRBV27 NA CASRTWVGEETQYF TGTGCCAGCAGGACTTGGGTGGGGGAAGAGACCCAGTACTTC